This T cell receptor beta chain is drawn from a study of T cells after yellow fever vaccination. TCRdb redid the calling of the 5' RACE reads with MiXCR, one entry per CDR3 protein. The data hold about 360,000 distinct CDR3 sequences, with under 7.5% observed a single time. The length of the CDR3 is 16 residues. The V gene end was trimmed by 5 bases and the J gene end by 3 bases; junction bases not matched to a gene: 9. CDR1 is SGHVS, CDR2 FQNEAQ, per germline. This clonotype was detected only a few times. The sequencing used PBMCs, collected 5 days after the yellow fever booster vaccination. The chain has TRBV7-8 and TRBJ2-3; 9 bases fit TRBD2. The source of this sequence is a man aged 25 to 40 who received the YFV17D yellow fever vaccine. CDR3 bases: TGTGCCAGCAGCCCCTTAGCGGGAGCAGTAACAGATACGCAGTATTTT. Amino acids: CASSPLAGAVTDTQYF.